These T cell receptor beta chains were read from a single sample in a study of blood T cell repertoires in COVID-19. Here immunoSEQ multiplex PCR was the method, and the copy in TCRdb shows in-frame clones only, minus some. The table shows a few hundred thousand clones, with 70% to 90% occurring only once. The specimen sequenced was PBMCs or T cells enriched from blood (not recorded which). Source of these receptors: a woman aged 40 to 50 who had recovered from COVID-19. CDR3s include the opening cysteine and the closing phenylalanine or tryptophan. The order of the fields is clone size, CDR3 length, D gene, V gene, J gene, CDR3 DNA, CDR3 protein. A D gene is named only where the DNA matches it firmly. Size values are once, few and many counts, or a class for expanded clones, and some rows have none.

-,13,-,TRBV6-4,TRBJ2-1,TGTGCCAGCAGTGTAGAAAACTACAATGAGCAGTTCTTC,CASSVENYNEQFF
-,14,-,TRBV6-1,TRBJ1-1,TGTGCCAGCAGTGAAGTGCCTCCGGACACTGAAGCTTTCTTT,CASSEVPPDTEAFF
-,16,TRBD1,TRBV10-3,TRBJ1-5,TGTGCCATCAGTGTTGCGCCGACAGGGGAAGGTCAGCCCCAGCATTTT,CAISVAPTGEGQPQHF
-,18,TRBD2,TRBV4-2,TRBJ2-2,TGTGCCAGCAGCAAAACCGGGACTAGCGGGAGGGGCCCCGGGGAGCTGTTTTTT,CASSKTGTSGRGPGELFF
-,15,TRBD2,TRBV5-1,TRBJ2-3,TGCGCCAGCAGCCCCGGTTTTAGCGGGAGGGACACGCAGTATTTT,CASSPGFSGRDTQYF
-,16,-,TRBV9,TRBJ1-3,TGTGCCAGCAGCGTAGGGAGTCTTGCCTCTGGAAACACCATATATTTT,CASSVGSLASGNTIYF
once,16,TRBD2,TRBV13,TRBJ2-2,TGTGCCAGCAGCGATACTAGCGGAATGAACACCGGGGAGCTGTTTTTT,CASSDTSGMNTGELFF
-,15,-,TRBV6-2/TRBV6-3,TRBJ2-7,TGTGCCAGCAGTCGATACAGGTCCAACTCCTACGAGCAGTACTTC,CASSRYRSNSYEQYF
-,11,-,TRBV12-3/TRBV12-4,TRBJ1-4,TGTGCCAGCAGCCTGAATGAAAAACTGTTTTTT,CASSLNEKLFF
-,18,TRBD1,TRBV4-1,TRBJ1-2,TGCGCCAGCAGCCAACGTCAAGCCGGACAGGGGATGAGAGGGGGCTACACCTTC,CASSQRQAGQGMRGGYTF
-,17,TRBD1,TRBV11-3,TRBJ1-4,TGTGCCAGCAGCTCGTCCGGGACAGGGGAAACTAATGAAAAACTGTTTTTT,CASSSSGTGETNEKLFF
-,16,-,TRBV18,TRBJ2-1,TGTGCCAGCTCACCATCAAGCTCGGTCGGCTACAATGAGCAGTTCTTC,CASSPSSSVGYNEQFF
-,20,TRBD2,TRBV7-8,TRBJ2-2,TGTGCCAGCAGTCCTCTTCCGGGACTAGCGGGAGGGCGGGGCACCGGGGAGCTGTTTTTT,CASSPLPGLAGGRGTGELFF
-,15,-,TRBV5-4,TRBJ2-1,TGTGCCAGCAGCGCCCTGGGACTGCCGTACAATGAGCAGTTCTTC,CASSALGLPYNEQFF
-,17,TRBD2,TRBV7-8,TRBJ2-1,TGTGCCAGCAGCTCACTAAAAGGGCTAGCGGAGGCCTATGAGCAGTTCTTC,CASSSLKGLAEAYEQFF
-,16,-,TRBV9,TRBJ2-3,TGTGCCAGCAGCGTAGAGGGGGACACCCTCACAGATACGCAGTATTTT,CASSVEGDTLTDTQYF
-,14,-,TRBV2,TRBJ2-1,TGTGCCAGCAGTGAGTTGAGGTCCAGAGGTGAGCAGTTCTTC,CASSELRSRGEQFF
-,13,-,TRBV19,TRBJ2-7,TGTGCCAGTAGTAGGCCGGGGGCCTACGAGCAGTACTTC,CASSRPGAYEQYF
-,16,TRBD2,TRBV27,TRBJ2-2,TGTGCCAGCAGTTCGGGACTAGCGGGCTACACCGGGGAGCTGTTTTTT,CASSSGLAGYTGELFF
once,17,TRBD1,TRBV27,TRBJ1-2,TGTGCCAGCAGTCCCCAGACAGGGGCGAACACTAACTATGGCTACACCTTC,CASSPQTGANTNYGYTF
few,17,-,TRBV6-1,TRBJ1-4,TGTGCCAGCAGTGAATCCGGAGGCCTCGCTATGGGTGAAAAACTGTTTTTT,CASSESGGLAMGEKLFF
few,16,TRBD2,TRBV7-2,TRBJ2-1,TGTGCCAGCAGCTTAGTAGCTAGCGGGAAATTGAGGGAGCAGTTCTTC,CASSLVASGKLREQFF
-,16,-,TRBV24-1,TRBJ2-3,TGTGCCACCAGTGATCCCTCCGAGATTAGCACAGATACGCAGTATTTT,CATSDPSEISTDTQYF
-,16,-,TRBV7-3,TRBJ1-6,TGTGCCAGCAGCTTACTTGGGAGCTCCTATAATTCACCCCTCCACTTT,CASSLLGSSYNSPLHF
-,14,-,TRBV11-3,TRBJ2-5,TGTGCCAGCAGCCCCCTCCCCGGGTCATGGGCCCAGTACTTC,CASSPLPGSWAQYF
-,14,-,TRBV7-2,TRBJ2-3,TGTGCCAGCAGACAGACCCGGCCCACAGATACGCAGTATTTT,CASRQTRPTDTQYF
-,14,TRBD1,TRBV27,TRBJ1-5,TGTGCCAGCACCCACAGGGGCGGCAATCAGCCCCAGCATTTT,CASTHRGGNQPQHF
-,15,TRBD2,TRBV27,TRBJ2-1,TGTGCCAGCAGTTTCCCGCGGGGGGGTTACAATGAGCAGTTCTTC,CASSFPRGGYNEQFF
-,14,TRBD1,TRBV30,TRBJ1-3,TGTGCCTGGAGTCGAAACAGGGGTGGAAACACCATATATTTT,CAWSRNRGGNTIYF
-,16,-,TRBV3-1/TRBV3-2,TRBJ1-4,TGTGCCAGCAGCCAACCCCCCGACCCTACAGGTGAAAAACTGTTTTTT,CASSQPPDPTGEKLFF
-,14,TRBD1,TRBV7-2,TRBJ2-7,TGTGCCAGCAGCTTAGACGGGACAGTGTGGGAGCAGTACTTC,CASSLDGTVWEQYF
once,13,-,TRBV2,TRBJ1-1,TGTGCCAGCAGTGGGAGGGGCGTCACTGAAGCTTTCTTT,CASSGRGVTEAFF
once,16,-,TRBV6-5,TRBJ1-1,TGTGCCAGCAGTTACTCGACCGGAACGGCGGTCACTGAAGCTTTCTTT,CASSYSTGTAVTEAFF
-,15,TRBD1,TRBV5-1,TRBJ2-1,TGCGCCAGCAGCTTGGGGACAGGGGGCGGGAATGAGCAGTTCTTC,CASSLGTGGGNEQFF
few,14,-,TRBV28,TRBJ2-5,TGTGCCAGCAGTCCCCCAGGGGGGCTAGAGACCCAGTACTTC,CASSPPGGLETQYF
-,14,TRBD1,TRBV7-2,TRBJ2-7,TGTGCCAGCAGCCGCCAGGGGGCCTCCTACGAGCAGTACTTC,CASSRQGASYEQYF
-,14,TRBD2,TRBV5-1,TRBJ2-7,TGCGCCAGCAGCCTGAGCGGGGGGAACTACGAGCAGTACTTC,CASSLSGGNYEQYF
-,14,-,TRBV2,TRBJ2-3,TGTGCCAGCGGAGGGACAGTAAACTTAGATACGCAGTATTTT,CASGGTVNLDTQYF
-,14,-,TRBV28,TRBJ1-2,TGTGCCACCGAACCTAGCGGCAAACTCTATGGCTACACCTTC,CATEPSGKLYGYTF
-,13,TRBD1,TRBV7-8,TRBJ1-2,TGTGCCAGCAGCAGCGGGACAGGGGGTGGCTACACCTTC,CASSSGTGGGYTF
-,11,-,TRBV11-3,TRBJ2-7,TGTGCCAGCAGCTTAAGAGGCGAGCAGTACTTC,CASSLRGEQYF
few,13,-,TRBV7-8,TRBJ1-2,TGTGCCAGCAGCCTGGAGAGAAACTATGGCTACACCTTC,CASSLERNYGYTF
-,16,TRBD1,TRBV19,TRBJ2-7,TGTGCCAGTAGTATCCCAGGGACAGGGGGCGGCTACGAGCAGTACTTC,CASSIPGTGGGYEQYF
-,15,TRBD1,TRBV7-2,TRBJ1-5,TGTGCCAGCAGCTCCCGGACAGGGCGAAGTCAGCCCCAGCATTTT,CASSSRTGRSQPQHF
-,16,TRBD2,TRBV11-1,TRBJ2-3,TGTGCCAGCAGCTTGCAGGCTAGCGGGATTACAGATACGCAGTATTTT,CASSLQASGITDTQYF